This T cell receptor beta chain originates from a study of CD8 T cells in Susac syndrome. Germline-derived CDR1 and CDR2 are SQVTM and ANQGSEA. J gave up 4 bases and V 6 bases, and 14 bases lay outside the gene matches. This CDR3 contains 15 residues. The authors negatively isolated CD8+ and CD4+ T cells and FACS-enriched TEMRA cells. Study-wide findings and caveats: As acknowledged by the study, its TCR sequencing and HLA analysis included a relatively small number of individuals.

Reverse transcription of about 0.45 to 1 ug RNA was carried out with random hexamers. One entry per CDR3 protein, called by TCRdb with MiXCR from the immunoSEQ multiplex PCR reads. The sample has about 150,000 distinct CDR3 sequences; 85% to 95% are singletons. As to this clonotype: Its antigen is undetermined.

The source of this sequence is a human donor with multiple sclerosis. Sequenced sample: CD4+ T cells from PBMCs. The V and J genes are TRBV29-1 and TRBJ1-1; 7 bases fit TRBD1. The CDR3 DNA reads TGCAGCGTCAGCCTACAGGGGTCAGGGAGCACTGAAGCTTTCTTT. Residues: CSVSLQGSGSTEAFF.